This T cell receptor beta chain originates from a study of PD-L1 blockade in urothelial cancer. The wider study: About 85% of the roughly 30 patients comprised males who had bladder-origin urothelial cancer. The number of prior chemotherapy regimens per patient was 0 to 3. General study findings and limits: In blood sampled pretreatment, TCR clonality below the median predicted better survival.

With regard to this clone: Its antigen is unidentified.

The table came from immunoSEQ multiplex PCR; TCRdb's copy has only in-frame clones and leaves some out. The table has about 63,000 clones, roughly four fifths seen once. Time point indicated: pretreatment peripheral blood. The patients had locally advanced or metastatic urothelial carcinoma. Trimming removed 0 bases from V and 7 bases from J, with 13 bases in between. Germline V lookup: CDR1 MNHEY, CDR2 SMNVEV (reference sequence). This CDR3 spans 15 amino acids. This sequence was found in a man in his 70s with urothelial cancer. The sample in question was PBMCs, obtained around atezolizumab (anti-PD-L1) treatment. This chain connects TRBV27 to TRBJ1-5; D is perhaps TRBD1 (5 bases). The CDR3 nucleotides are TGTGCCAGCAGTTTATCCGGGGGTAGATTCCAGCCCCAGCATTTT. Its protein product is CASSLSGGRFQPQHF.